Listed here are 10 T cell receptor beta chains from one sample, sequenced in a study of CD8 T cells in Susac syndrome. Random hexamers were used to reverse transcribe an amount of about 0.5 to 1 ug RNA. In TCRdb, the immunoSEQ multiplex PCR reads were re-called with MiXCR into one record per CDR3 protein. The sample lists about 210,000 distinct CDR3 sequences, about 94% occurring once. The sequenced sample consisted of CD4+ T cells from PBMCs. The receptors shown here come from a human donor in good health.

The rearrangement joins TRBV5-8 to TRBJ2-7, with a tentative D call TRBD2 (5 bases). The length of the CDR3 is 13 residues. Trimming left V 1 base short and J 3 bases short, with 8 bases between. Germline V gene lookup returns CDR1 SGHTS and CDR2 YDEGEE. In DNA form, the CDR3 reads TGTGCCAGCAGCTTGAGCGGATTCTACGAGCAGTACGTC. This sequence encodes CASSLSGFYEQYV.

The chain uses TRBV3-1 and TRBJ1-2; D possibly corresponds to TRBD1 (6 bases). V was pared by 3 bases and J by 8 bases, with 16 bases between. Per the germline V gene, CDR1 is LGHDT and CDR2 is YNNKEL (reference sequence). The CDR3 consists of 14 residues. Here the CDR3 reads CASSHLNRDGGYTF. Written as DNA, the CDR3 is TGTGCCAGCAGCCACCTCAACAGGGACGGCGGCTACACCTTC.

The rearrangement uses TRBV12-3 or TRBV12-4 and TRBJ1-5, with 8 nucleotides matching TRBD1. There are 15 residues in the CDR3. J gave up 5 bases and V 5 bases, and 8 bases lay outside the gene matches. The CDR3 sequence is CASSPGGPSDQPQHF. The CDR3 DNA reads as TGTGCCAGCAGTCCAGGGGGCCCGAGCGATCAGCCCCAGCATTTT.

This chain connects TRBV5-6 to TRBJ2-5; TRBD2 aligns across 9 bases. This CDR3 has 16 residues. Losses at the gene ends were 4 bases for V and 1 base for J; bases not matched to a gene: 8. The germline V gene has CDR1 SGHDT and CDR2 YYEEEE. As DNA, the CDR3 is TGTGCCAGCAGCCACGTCGGGCGGGGGGGCCAAGAGACCCAGTACTTC. This sequence encodes CASSHVGRGGQETQYF.

V and J are TRBV7-3 and TRBJ2-1, with 7 bases aligning to TRBD2. Germline V gives CDR1 SGHTA, CDR2 FQGTGA. V lost 5 bases to trimming and J lost 9 bases; unmatched junction nucleotides: 7. CDR3 size: 13 residues. CDR3 bases: TGTGCCAGCAGCCTTTCACGGGAGGTTGAGCAGTTCTTC. As protein: CASSLSREVEQFF.

CDR3 loop: CASSQGKGARIVRGYTF. The CDR3 bases are TGCGCCAGCAGCCAAGGGAAGGGGGCGAGAATTGTACGTGGCTACACCTTC. The chain links TRBV4-1 to TRBJ1-2; 7 nucleotides agree with TRBD1. J was trimmed by 7 bases and V by 1 base; bases with no gene match: 15. The CDR3 contains 17 residues. CDR1 is MGHRA and CDR2 is YSYEKL in the germline V gene.

This chain joins TRBV28 and TRBJ2-6; D is uncertain. The germline V and J ends were trimmed by 3 bases and 4 bases, with 13 bases remaining between them. CDR3 length: 16 amino acids. The germline V gene encodes CDR1 MDHEN and CDR2 SYDVKM. The CDR3, as DNA: TGTGCCAGCAGTTTCCCGCGGCCCAGGGGGGCCAACGTCCTGACTTTC. Protein sequence: CASSFPRPRGANVLTF.

This rearrangement joins TRBV7-9 to TRBJ1-1; D might be TRBD1 (6 bases). V lost 1 base and J 1 base, leaving 10 bases between the germline ends. This CDR3 region has 15 residues. CDR1 and CDR2 from the germline V gene are SEHNR and FQNEAQ (reference sequence). CDR3 in DNA: TGTGCCAGCAGCTTAGTCGGGGGGCGGAACACTGAAGCTTTCTTT. It encodes CASSLVGGRNTEAFF.

The chain joins TRBV5-1 to TRBJ2-7; TRBD2 might be the D (5 bases). Germline values: CDR1 SGHRS, CDR2 YFSETQ. Deletions cut 1 base from V and 2 bases from J, with 10 bases between. This CDR3 spans 14 amino acids. The CDR3 DNA follows: TGCGCCAGCAGCTTGCGAACGGGGACCTACGAGCAGTACTTC. Protein product: CASSLRTGTYEQYF.

The rearrangement links TRBV7-2 to TRBJ1-6; 7 bases map to TRBD1. Trimming cost V 7 bases and J 9 bases; bases outside gene matches: 12. The CDR3 runs 15 residues. Germline-derived CDR1 and CDR2 are SGHTA and FQGNSA. The CDR3 is CASTLDRDRFSPLHF. For the CDR3, the DNA is TGTGCCAGCACCCTCGACCGGGACAGATTTTCACCCCTCCACTTT.